Sequencing of this T cell receptor (beta chain) was carried out in a study of a mutant IDH1 vaccine in newly diagnosed glioma. The sample's time point: baseline, week 1 (first vaccination visit). Treatment reported: pre-vaccination baseline after standard-of-care therapy. Donors harbored newly found WHO grade 3 or 4 IDH1-mutant, ATRX-lost astrocytomas. The ends lost 7 bases at V and 8 bases at J; junction bases unmatched: 16. The CDR3 sequence is 15 residues long. From germline, CDR1 is MNHNS and CDR2 SASEGT. This clone appeared once. The protocol was immunoSEQ multiplex PCR, while the TCRdb copy is restricted to in-frame clones and leaves out a portion. Here the sample spans around 59,000 clones, about 91% being singletons.

This clonotype was obtained from a man in his fifties with glioma. Sequencing was performed on PBMCs, taken from a glioma patient treated with radiotherapy, temozolomide or both. The V call is TRBV6-1, the J call TRBJ1-2; 7 bases line up with TRBD1. CDR3 sequence: CASTTGTAGLEGYTF. The CDR3 DNA reads as TGTGCCAGCACCACAGGGACAGCAGGACTAGAAGGCTACACCTTC.